This TCR beta chain emerged from a study of post-analysis software for immune sequencing data. Study information: Secondary progressive, relapsing-remitting and progressive-relapsing multiple sclerosis were among the included disease courses. Findings and limits, study-wide: When compared against controls, multiple sclerosis patients showed significantly lower normalized Chao1 diversity. Co-batched samples clustered tightly together by F measure. Higher frequency in patients than in controls was seen for about five TRBV segments, with TRBV5-6, TRBV5-1 and TRBV20-1 among them.

As concerns this clonotype: Its antigen is not known.

TCR beta libraries were prepared from cDNA with unique molecular identifiers. From approximately 0.95 to 9.8 million T cells, 550,000 or so cDNA molecules were obtained. TCRdb passed the PCR reads through MiXCR, listing each CDR3 protein once. The table records fewer than 900,000 distinct CDR3 sequences, about half of them present only once. Germline loops: CDR1 SGHAT, CDR2 FQNNGV. There are 14 residues in the CDR3. Trimming stripped 1 base from V and 3 bases from J, with 9 bases between. V usage is TRBV11-2 and J usage is TRBJ2-5; D is perhaps TRBD1 (6 bases). The TCR sequence derives from a girl aged 10 to 17 with multiple sclerosis. Sample: blood. The CDR3 is CASSLVHREETQYF. The CDR3 DNA reads TGTGCCAGCAGCTTAGTTCACAGGGAAGAGACCCAGTACTTC.